These 27 T cell receptor beta chains came from one sample sequenced in a study of vaccination effects on CD4 cells after COVID-19. TCRdb keeps only in-frame clones here, not all; method: immunoSEQ multiplex PCR. The table has fewer than 85,000 clones, 60% to 85% seen once. Expansion with viral peptide pools was applied to antigen-specific CD4+ T cells by the ViraFEST assay prior to sequencing. Subsequent to less than 13 days of culture, CD4+ T cells were isolated. People in the vaccine group had not been infected with SARS-CoV-2 before, and their nucleocapsid antibodies were negative. These receptors' targets are unknown. The sample was CD4+ T cells from PBMCs cultured with SARS-CoV-2 spike peptides, taken before COVID-19 vaccination. The receptors shown here come from a human donor who received a COVID-19 vaccine.

This chain joins TRBV6-2 or TRBV6-3 and TRBJ1-5; no firm D call. The V gene lost 0 bases and the J gene lost 0 bases, with 9 bases spanning the gap. The CDR3 covers 16 residues. The germline V gene has CDR1 MNHEY and CDR2 SVGEGT. The CDR3 bases are TGTGCCAGCAGTTACTCGTTACTTTATAGCAATCAGCCCCAGCATTTT. Its protein is CASSYSLLYSNQPQHF.

This clone showed up just a few times. V gene TRBV7-9 combines with J gene TRBJ2-3, with 7 positions matching TRBD2. Trimming removed 3 bases from V and 2 bases from J; junction bases left unmatched: 11. This CDR3 is 17 amino acids long. Germline values: CDR1 SEHNR, CDR2 FQNEAQ (reference sequence). The CDR3 here is CASSFPTGGRFTDTQYF. CDR3 in DNA: TGTGCCAGCAGCTTCCCCACCGGGGGGAGGTTCACAGATACGCAGTATTTT. The full variable domain, rest sourced from reference TRBV7-9 and TRBJ2-3, is DTGVSQNPRHKITKRGQNVTFRCDPISEHNRLYWYRQTLGQGPEFLTYFQNEAQLEKSRLLSDRFSAERPKGSFSTLEIQRTEQGDSAMYLCASSFPTGGRFTDTQYFGPGTRLTVL.

The chain uses TRBV18 and TRBJ2-3; 9 bases align to TRBD2. V dropped 3 bases and J dropped 2; count of bases not matched to a gene: 3. CDR3 size: 15 residues. Germline V gene sequence: CDR1 KGHSH, CDR2 LQKENI. Here the CDR3 DNA reads TGTGCCAGCTCACCTGCGGGGGGGAACACAGATACGCAGTATTTT. Residues: CASSPAGGNTDTQYF.

The chain is built from TRBV7-2 and TRBJ2-3; no reliable D call. Germline V gene sequence: CDR1 SGHTA, CDR2 FQGNSA. The CDR3 is 15 residues long. The V gene lost 2 bases and the J gene lost 2 bases, with 11 bases spanning the gap. CDR3 in DNA: TGTGCCAGCAGCTTACGGGCAGGCAACACAGATACGCAGTATTTT. Translated: CASSLRAGNTDTQYF.

This rearrangement joins TRBV18 to TRBJ2-1, with D perhaps assigned TRBD1 or TRBD2 (6 bases each). V was clipped by 1 base and J by 6 bases, with 19 bases between them. This CDR3 spans 17 amino acids. CDR1 is KGHSH, CDR2 LQKENI, per germline. The CDR3 loop reads CASSPQGGTQLSNEQFF. The CDR3 region has the DNA TGTGCCAGCTCACCACAGGGGGGAACTCAACTAAGCAATGAGCAGTTCTTC.

V and J are TRBV19 and TRBJ1-6; TRBD1 aligns across 8 bases. J was trimmed by 5 bases and V by 4 bases; bases with no gene match: 10. The germline gives CDR1 LNHDA, CDR2 SQIVND (reference sequence). There are 17 residues in the CDR3. The chain's CDR3 is CASSTSGDRGNNSPLHF. The CDR3 DNA is TGTGCCAGTAGTACCTCTGGAGACAGGGGCAATAATTCACCCCTCCACTTT.

The chain employs TRBV6-6 and TRBJ2-1, with D hard to call. The CDR3 runs 14 residues. CDR1 MNHNY and CDR2 SVGAGI come from the germline V gene (reference sequence). Trimming took 0 bases from V and 10 from J, leaving 13 bases between them. Here the CDR3 DNA reads TGTGCCAGCAGTTACTCCGGAGACCGCAGAGAGCAGTTCTTC. Its translation is CASSYSGDRREQFF.

This chain joins TRBV28 and TRBJ2-3; D call uncertain. With 5 bases removed from V and 12 bases from J, the gap between germline ends came to 12 bases. This CDR3 is built from 11 residues. Per germline, CDR1 MDHEN and CDR2 SYDVKM. The CDR3 sequence is CASSGHPPQYF. In DNA form, the CDR3 reads TGTGCCAGCAGTGGGCACCCCCCCCAGTATTTT.

The rearrangement joins TRBV2 to TRBJ2-2; D may be TRBD2 (5 bases). Trimming removed 1 base from V and 2 bases from J, with 14 bases in between. The CDR3 runs 17 residues. CDR1 and CDR2 (germline): SNHLY, FYNNEI. The CDR3 is CASSEETRERNTGELFF. For the CDR3, the DNA is TGTGCCAGCAGTGAAGAAACGAGGGAGCGAAACACCGGGGAGCTGTTTTTT. The whole variable domain, remainder taken from reference TRBV2 and TRBJ2-2, is EPEVTQTPSHQVTQMGQEVILRCVPISNHLYFYWYRQILGQKVEFLVSFYNNEISEKSEIFDDQFSVERPDGSNFTLKIRSTKLEDSAMYFCASSEETRERNTGELFFGEGSRLTVL.

V usage is TRBV19 and J usage is TRBJ1-1; the D is unclear. There are 12 residues in the CDR3. V was pared by 3 bases and J by 5 bases, with 7 bases between. Germline V gene data show CDR1 as LNHDA and CDR2 as SQIVND (reference sequence). CDR3 protein: CASSIWGTEAFF. In DNA, the CDR3 is TGTGCCAGTAGTATTTGGGGAACTGAAGCTTTCTTT.

The chain uses TRBV12-3 or TRBV12-4 and TRBJ1-1; D might be TRBD1 (5 bases). The CDR3 runs to 11 residues. Trimming shortened V by 4 bases and J by 8 bases, and 8 bases separated the two germline ends. The DNA for the CDR3 is TGTGCCAGCAGTTCCCACAGGGAAGCTTTCTTT. Translation: CASSSHREAFF.

The chain employs TRBV5-8 and TRBJ2-2; possibly TRBD2 for D (5 bases). The V and J ends lost 4 bases and 2 bases respectively, with 9 bases between them. This CDR3 is built from 14 residues. CDR1 SGHTS and CDR2 YDEGEE come from the germline V gene. As DNA, the CDR3 is TGTGCCAGCAGCCGGACTCCCAACACCGGGGAGCTGTTTTTT. It translates to CASSRTPNTGELFF. The variable domain in full, completed from reference TRBV5-8 and TRBJ2-2, reads EAGVTQSPTHLIKTRGQQATLRCSPISGHTSVYWYQQALGLGLQFLLWYDEGEERNRGNFPPRFSGRQFPNYSSELNVNALELEDSALYLCASSRTPNTGELFFGEGSRLTVL.

V and J are TRBV7-2 and TRBJ2-5, with D perhaps matching TRBD1 (5 bases). CDR3 length: 14 residues. V lost 6 bases, J lost 5 bases, and 16 bases lay in between. Germline CDR1 reads SGHTA; CDR2 reads FQGNSA. The chain's CDR3 is CASSQFQGWETQYF. CDR3 sequence (DNA): TGTGCCAGCAGTCAATTTCAGGGTTGGGAGACCCAGTACTTC.

This rearrangement joins TRBV24-1 to TRBJ2-2; D uncertain. This CDR3 contains 15 residues. Per the germline V gene, CDR1 is KGHDR and CDR2 is SFDVKD. V lost 4 bases, J lost 4 bases, and 12 bases lay in between. CDR3 protein: CATSEWWASTGELFF. CDR3 DNA: TGTGCCACCAGTGAATGGTGGGCGAGCACCGGGGAGCTGTTTTTT.

This clone turned up a few times. The V call is TRBV7-7, the J call TRBJ2-2; 8 positions agree with TRBD1. Germline CDR1 SSHAT, CDR2 FNYEAQ (reference sequence). This CDR3 comprises 17 residues. J lost 1 base, V lost 5 bases, and 9 bases had no gene match. CDR3 in amino acids: CASSLKLTGENTGELFF. DNA of the CDR3: TGTGCCAGCAGCCTTAAGCTGACAGGGGAGAACACCGGGGAGCTGTTTTTT. The whole variable domain, remainder taken from reference TRBV7-7 and TRBJ2-2, is GAGVSQSPRYKVTKRGQDVTLRCDPISSHATLYWYQQALGQGPEFLTYFNYEAQPDKSGLPSDRFSAERPEGSISTLTIQRTEQRDSAMYRCASSLKLTGENTGELFFGEGSRLTVL.

This rearrangement joins TRBV6-2 or TRBV6-3 to TRBJ2-7; 7 bases map to TRBD2. The V segment lost 6 bases and the J segment 1 base; nucleotides outside the gene matches: 9. This CDR3 region has 15 residues. Looked up from germline, CDR1 is MNHEY and CDR2 is SVGEGT. The CDR3 region has the DNA TGTGCCAGCAGCCGCGGGGGTTCAGGGTCCTACGAGCAGTACGTC. This gives the protein CASSRGGSGSYEQYV.

The chain couples TRBV29-1 to TRBJ1-2; D is undetermined. Looked up from germline, CDR1 is SQVTM and CDR2 is ANQGSEA. The CDR3 covers 11 residues. V was pared by 7 bases and J by 0 bases, with 6 bases between. The CDR3, as DNA: TGCAGCGGCGGTTCTAACTATGGCTACACCTTC. This encodes CSGGSNYGYTF.

The J gene is TRBJ2-2, the V gene TRBV18, with D unresolved. CDR1 is KGHSH and CDR2 is LQKENI in the germline V gene. The CDR3 has 13 amino acids. V lost 1 base and J 4 bases, leaving 4 bases between the germline ends. CDR3 in DNA: TGTGCCAGCTCACCACGAGGCACCGGGGAGCTGTTTTTT. Protein sequence: CASSPRGTGELFF.

The J gene is TRBJ2-2, the V gene TRBV11-2; D might be TRBD1 or TRBD2, each matching 5 bases. Per germline, CDR1 SGHAT and CDR2 FQNNGV. Between the trimmed V and J ends, which lost 5 bases and 4 bases, there was a span of 14 bases. The CDR3 runs to 15 residues. CDR3 coding DNA: TGTGCCAGCAGCCAGGAACCGGGGACCACCGGGGAGCTGTTTTTT. Translating it yields CASSQEPGTTGELFF.

There are a few counts of this clone. This chain uses TRBV12-3 or TRBV12-4 with TRBJ2-2, with D possibly TRBD1 on 5 matching bases. The CDR3 extends over 13 amino acids. Trimming shortened V by 6 bases and J by 4 bases, and 9 bases separated the two germline ends. The CDR3 reads CASRTDSTGELFF. The CDR3 DNA is TGTGCCAGCAGAACCGACAGCACCGGGGAGCTGTTTTTT.

The chain carries TRBV2 and TRBJ1-6; TRBD1 aligns across 8 bases. Germline CDR1 reads SNHLY; CDR2 reads FYNNEI. J gave up 10 bases and V 4 bases, and 6 bases lay outside the gene matches. CDR3 length equals 14 residues. The CDR3 DNA is TGTGCCAGCAGTGTGACAGGGGTAGGATCACCCCTCCACTTT. Its protein product is CASSVTGVGSPLHF.

This clone was observed a handful of times. The chain carries TRBV6-2 or TRBV6-3 and TRBJ2-7, with unresolved D. V lost 2 bases, J lost 4 bases, and 9 bases lay in between. In germline, CDR1 is MNHEY, CDR2 SVGEGT. This CDR3 spans 13 amino acids. The CDR3 DNA follows: TGTGCCAGCAGTTACGCAGTGAATTACGAGCAGTACGTC. Its protein product is CASSYAVNYEQYV.

This chain connects TRBV7-2 to TRBJ2-7; D uncertain. Germline V gene sequence: CDR1 SGHTA, CDR2 FQGNSA. Trimming stripped 1 base from V and 2 bases from J, with 6 bases between. The length of the CDR3 is 13 residues. As DNA, the CDR3 is TGTGCCAGCAGCTTAGGGCCCCCCTACGAGCAGTACGTC. As protein: CASSLGPPYEQYV.

The chain is built from TRBV27 and TRBJ2-1; TRBD2 agrees at 9 bases. Trimming cost V 3 bases and J 7 bases; bases outside gene matches: 10. CDR1 and CDR2 (germline): MNHEY, SMNVEV (reference sequence). CDR3 length: 16 amino acids. CDR3 loop: CASSFTGLAGQNEQFF. The DNA for the CDR3 is TGTGCCAGCAGTTTTACCGGGCTAGCGGGGCAAAATGAGCAGTTCTTC.

The V call is TRBV3-1 (or the pseudogene TRBV3-2), the J call TRBJ2-6; the D call may be TRBD1 or TRBD2 (6 bases each). CDR3 length: 18 amino acids. Germline V gene lookup returns CDR1 LGHDT and CDR2 YNNKEL (reference sequence). V dropped 1 base and J dropped 0 bases, with 13 bases sitting between them. The CDR3 loop reads CASSQVGGRLSGANVLTF. Here the CDR3 DNA reads TGTGCCAGCAGCCAAGTGGGGGGCAGGCTCTCTGGGGCCAACGTCCTGACTTTC.

The CDR3 nucleotides read TGCGCCAGCAGCTTGGAATCCGCTAGCTATGGCTACACCTTC. Protein product: CASSLESASYGYTF. The V and J genes are TRBV5-1 and TRBJ1-2; no definite D call. V lost 0 bases and J lost 4, with 10 bases in between. The CDR3 is 14 amino acids. Germline-derived CDR1 and CDR2 are SGHRS and YFSETQ.

The rearrangement uses TRBV2 and TRBJ1-5; D possibly corresponds to TRBD1 (5 bases). Germline assignment: CDR1 SNHLY and CDR2 FYNNEI. Trimming took 8 bases from V and 7 from J, leaving 18 bases between them. The CDR3 consists of 14 residues. CDR3 residues: CASGRRDSWQPQHF. CDR3 in DNA: TGTGCCAGCGGTCGACGGGACTCATGGCAGCCCCAGCATTTT. The whole variable domain, remainder taken from reference TRBV2 and TRBJ1-5, is EPEVTQTPSHQVTQMGQEVILRCVPISNHLYFYWYRQILGQKVEFLVSFYNNEISEKSEIFDDQFSVERPDGSNFTLKIRSTKLEDSAMYFCASGRRDSWQPQHFGDGTRLSIL.